This T cell receptor (beta chain) was identified during a study of shared clonotypes between healthy human individuals. Looking at the study overall: Three plates were used per donor for CD4 naive, three for CD4 memory, two for CD8 naive and one for CD8 memory.

Study-wide results and caveats: Sharing across four donors was highest in naive CD4 (roughly 5%) and lowest in memory CD8 (0.4%). Sharing of clonotypes among donors was expected to vary with sequencing depth.

V dropped 1 base and J dropped 4 bases, with 6 bases sitting between them. Germline V gives CDR1 SGHVS, CDR2 FQNEAQ. This CDR3 has 13 residues. To note about this clone: The antigen is not known.

Repertoires were generated with immunoSEQ multiplex PCR, while TCRdb's copy carries only in-frame clones and drops some. Here the sample spans some 1 million clones, 65% to 75% being singletons. The sequence was obtained from a man between 18 and 29 years old in good health. The chain couples TRBV7-8 to TRBJ2-3, with D hard to call. Sequenced material: memory CD4+ T cells sorted from blood. Regarding subset: CD45RA-negative fraction. DNA of the CDR3: TGTGCCAGCAGCTTAGATTGGGCAGATACGCAGTATTTT. Translated: CASSLDWADTQYF.